This is a list of T cell receptor beta chains from one sample in a study of T cells in localized non-small cell lung cancer. Clones were sequenced by immunoSEQ multiplex PCR, and TCRdb holds only the in-frame ones, with some missing. Here the sample spans fewer than 30,000 clones, roughly nine tenths being singletons. Sequenced material: peripheral blood, taken before any cancer treatment. The receptors derive from a woman aged 35 to 69 with stage I lung adenocarcinoma. CDR3s leave out the opening cysteine and the closing phenylalanine or tryptophan. A D gene is named only where the DNA matches it firmly.

TRBV2	TRBJ2-5	.	ASSGSRGSTETQY
TRBV4-3	TRBJ1-1	.	ASSQDLAALPHTEAF
TRBV5-8	TRBJ2-5	TRBD1	ASSFGTGGQETQY
TRBV5-1	TRBJ2-5	.	ASSGWGGDQETQY
TRBV7-3	TRBJ1-1	.	ASSYLGGTEAF
TRBV15	TRBJ2-5	.	ATSIPVGETQY
TRBV2	TRBJ1-6	.	ASSDQGQNSPLH
TRBV9	TRBJ2-4	TRBD1	ASSVGTGINIQY
TRBV11-2	TRBJ1-6	.	ASSQSPGYNSPLH
TRBV5-4	TRBJ2-5	.	ASSLVQQETQY